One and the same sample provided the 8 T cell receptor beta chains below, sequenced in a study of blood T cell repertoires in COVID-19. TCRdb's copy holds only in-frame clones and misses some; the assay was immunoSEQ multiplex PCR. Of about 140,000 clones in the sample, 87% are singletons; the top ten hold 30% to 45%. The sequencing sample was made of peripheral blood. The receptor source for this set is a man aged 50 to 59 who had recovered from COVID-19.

This CDR3 reads CASSLGGRDMSEQYF. CDR3 nucleotide sequence: TGTGCCAGCAGCTTAGGCGGGCGCGATATGTCCGAGCAGTACTTC. The rearrangement links TRBV11-3 to TRBJ2-7; D might be TRBD2 (5 bases). CDR3 size: 15 residues. V gave up 1 base and J gave up 6 bases, with 16 bases separating them. Per germline, CDR1 SGHNT and CDR2 YENEEA.

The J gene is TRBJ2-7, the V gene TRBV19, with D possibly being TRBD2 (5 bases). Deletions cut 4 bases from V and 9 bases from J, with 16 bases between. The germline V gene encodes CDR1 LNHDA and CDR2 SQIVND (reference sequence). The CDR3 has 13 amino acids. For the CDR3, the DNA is TGTGCCAGTAGTACAGGAAGAGTCAGCGGGCAGTACTTC. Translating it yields CASSTGRVSGQYF.

CDR3 protein: CASSQVKGERGGADEQFF. CDR3 bases: TGTGCCAGCAGCCAAGTCAAGGGGGAAAGGGGGGGCGCGGATGAGCAGTTCTTC. This sequence joins TRBV4-2 and TRBJ2-1, with D perhaps matching TRBD2 (7 bases). The V end lost 1 base, the J end lost 8 bases, and 24 bases lay between the germline ends. Germline V gene data show CDR1 as LGHNA and CDR2 as YNFKEQ. The length of the CDR3 is 18 residues.

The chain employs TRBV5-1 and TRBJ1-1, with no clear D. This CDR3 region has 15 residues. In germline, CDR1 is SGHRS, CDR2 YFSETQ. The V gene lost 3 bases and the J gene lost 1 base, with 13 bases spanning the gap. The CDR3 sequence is CASSSLRTPNTEAFF. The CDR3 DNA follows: TGCGCCAGCAGCTCCCTTCGAACACCGAACACTGAAGCTTTCTTT.

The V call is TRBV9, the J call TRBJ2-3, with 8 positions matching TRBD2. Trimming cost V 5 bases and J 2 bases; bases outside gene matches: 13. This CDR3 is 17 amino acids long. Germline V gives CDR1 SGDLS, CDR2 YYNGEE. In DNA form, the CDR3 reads TGTGCCAGCAGACCTTCTCGCGGGGGGCGCAACACAGATACGCAGTATTTT. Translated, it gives CASRPSRGGRNTDTQYF.

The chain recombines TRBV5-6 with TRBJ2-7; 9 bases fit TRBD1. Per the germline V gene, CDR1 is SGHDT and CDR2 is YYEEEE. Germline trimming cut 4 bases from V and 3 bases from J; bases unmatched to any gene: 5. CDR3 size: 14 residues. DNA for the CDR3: TGTGCCAGCAGCGGGGAGGGACAGGGCTACGAGCAGTACTTC. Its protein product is CASSGEGQGYEQYF.

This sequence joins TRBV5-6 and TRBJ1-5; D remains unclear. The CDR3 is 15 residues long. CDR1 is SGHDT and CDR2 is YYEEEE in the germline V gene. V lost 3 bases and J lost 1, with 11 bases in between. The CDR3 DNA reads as TGTGCCAGCAGCTCGAGGAATCCCAGCAATCAGCCCCAGCATTTT. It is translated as CASSSRNPSNQPQHF.

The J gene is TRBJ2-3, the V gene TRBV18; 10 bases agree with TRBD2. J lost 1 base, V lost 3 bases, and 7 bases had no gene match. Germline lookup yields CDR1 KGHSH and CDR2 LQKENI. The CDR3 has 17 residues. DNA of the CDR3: TGTGCCAGCTCACCTGGAACTAGCGGGGTGGGCACAGATACGCAGTATTTT. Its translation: CASSPGTSGVGTDTQYF.